Listed here are 10 T cell receptor beta chains from one sample, sequenced in a study of blood T cell repertoires in COVID-19. The assay was immunoSEQ multiplex PCR, and TCRdb's table has in-frame clones only and misses some. The sample yields under 300,000 clones, 87% seen once. The specimen sequenced was PBMCs or T cells enriched from blood (not recorded which). Receptor source: a woman under 40 with acute COVID-19.

On this clone itself: Relative to the germline gene, one junction end is altered; a read error may explain this. The chain employs TRBV7-7 and TRBJ2-3; 7 nucleotides align to TRBD2. The germline V gene encodes CDR1 SSHAT and CDR2 FNYEAQ (reference sequence). The CDR3 spans 16 residues. The CDR3 loop reads CASSLGAGASTDTQYF. The CDR3 region has the DNA TGTGCTAGCAGCTTAGGGGCGGGAGCTTCCACAGATACGCAGTATTTT.

The chain uses TRBV9 and TRBJ2-2, with 9 nucleotides matching TRBD2. In germline, CDR1 is SGDLS, CDR2 YYNGEE. The length of the CDR3 is 17 residues. The V and J ends lost 0 bases and 2 bases, in that order; junction bases with no gene match: 5. Written as DNA, the CDR3 is TGTGCCAGCAGCGTAGTTGGCGGGGGGGCCAACACCGGGGAGCTGTTTTTT. Encoded protein: CASSVVGGGANTGELFF.

The chain employs TRBV6-5 and TRBJ2-1, with D possibly being TRBD1 (6 bases). This CDR3 region has 13 residues. Trimming shortened V by 8 bases and J by 2 bases, and 10 bases separated the two germline ends. Looked up from germline, CDR1 is MNHEY and CDR2 is SVGAGI. CDR3 DNA sequence: TGTGCCAGCTCCAGGGGTCCCTACAATGAGCAGTTCTTC. Amino acids: CASSRGPYNEQFF.

The J gene is TRBJ1-5, the V gene TRBV19, with TRBD1 as a possible D gene (5 bases). The germline V gene encodes CDR1 LNHDA and CDR2 SQIVND (reference sequence). CDR3 length: 12 amino acids. CDR3 region: CAAGPTNQPQHF. As DNA, the CDR3 is TGTGCGGCGGGACCTACCAATCAGCCCCAGCATTTT.

The rearrangement links TRBV7-8 to TRBJ1-1; 8 bases line up with TRBD1. Germline V lookup: CDR1 SGHVS, CDR2 FQNEAQ. V lost 0 bases to trimming and J lost 7 bases; unmatched junction nucleotides: 1. This CDR3 region has 13 residues. Here the CDR3 DNA reads TGTGCCAGCAGCTTAGCAGACAGGGGTGAAGCTTTCTTT. This codes for CASSLADRGEAFF.

The chain uses TRBV6-5 and TRBJ2-2; D is possibly TRBD2 (6 bases). Trimming took 11 bases from V and 2 from J, leaving 18 bases between them. This CDR3 region has 15 residues. Germline V gene data show CDR1 as MNHEY and CDR2 as SVGAGI. The CDR3 nucleotides read TGTGCCGCAGGGTCCGGGGGTGGTAACACCGGGGAGCTGTTTTTT. Its translation is CAAGSGGGNTGELFF.

The chain couples TRBV28 to TRBJ1-3, with a possible D match to TRBD1 (5 bases). Germline-derived CDR1 and CDR2 are MDHEN and SYDVKM. The CDR3 contains 13 residues. V gave up 10 bases and J gave up 2 bases, with 12 bases separating them. This CDR3 is CATQGNPGNTIYF. The CDR3 nucleotides read TGTGCCACCCAGGGAAACCCTGGAAACACCATATATTTT. Using reference TRBV28 and TRBJ1-3 for the parts outside the CDR3, the full variable domain is DVKVTQSSRYLVKRTGEKVFLECVQDMDHENMFWYRQDPGLGLRLIYFSYDVKMKEKGDIPEGYSVSREKKERFSLILESASTNQTSMYLCATQGNPGNTIYFGEGSWLTVV.

The V gene is TRBV2, the J gene TRBJ2-1, with TRBD2 as a possible D gene (6 bases). Germline assignment: CDR1 SNHLY and CDR2 FYNNEI. V lost 4 bases, J lost 8 bases, and 9 bases lay in between. The CDR3 runs to 12 residues. CDR3 sequence: CASSVTSHEQFF. The CDR3 nucleotides read TGTGCCAGCAGTGTGACTAGTCATGAGCAGTTCTTC.

The chain employs TRBV19 and TRBJ1-3, with D tentatively TRBD1 (5 bases). V gave up 4 bases and J gave up 8 bases, with 18 bases separating them. This CDR3 region has 15 residues. CDR1 and CDR2 from the germline V gene are LNHDA and SQIVND (reference sequence). The CDR3 protein is CASSTAGSRGDTIYF. CDR3 nucleotides: TGTGCCAGTAGTACTGCAGGGAGCCGCGGGGACACCATATATTTT.

The chain couples TRBV21-1 to TRBJ2-1; the table names TRBD2, a call not compared with the DNA. TRBV21-1 is described as a pseudogene. The CDR3 is 18 residues long. The CDR3 sequence: CASSKGTSGGPVLLEQFF. The DNA for the CDR3 is TGTGCCAGCAGCAAGGGGACTAGCGGGGGGCCGGTACTACTTGAGCAGTTCTTC.